This entry lists 6 T cell receptor beta chains sequenced from one sample in a study of molecular identifiers for immune sequencing clone quantification. TCRdb analysed the PCR reads with MiXCR anew, one entry per CDR3 protein. The table lists some 93,000 distinct CDR3 sequences, under 25% of them singletons. The material sequenced was naive CD8+ T cells from blood, with Jurkat cell RNA spiked in. Subset: FACS-sorted CD8+CD4-CCR7+CD45RA+ naive T cells. The receptors here all came from a human donor in good health. Some libraries in this study had Jurkat cell RNA spiked in.

This chain uses TRBV12-1 with TRBJ1-1; whether TRBD1, the table's D call, matches the DNA was not checked. TRBV12-1 is deemed a pseudogene. The CDR3 runs to 16 residues. The CDR3, as DNA: TGTGCCAGCAGCTGCCGGCGGGGGTGGGGGAACGCTGAAGCTTTCTTT. Encoded protein: CASSCRRGWGNAEAFF.

This clonotype was observed a handful of times. The chain employs TRBV7-9 and TRBJ1-2; no definite D call. The length of the CDR3 is 16 residues. The V end lost 6 bases, the J end lost 7 bases, and 24 bases lay between the germline ends. The germline V gene has CDR1 SEHNR and CDR2 FQNEAQ (reference sequence). This CDR3 reads CASSYQLFEGFGGYTF. CDR3 nucleotide sequence: TGTGCCAGCAGTTACCAGCTTTTCGAGGGTTTTGGTGGCTACACCTTC.

There are a few counts of this clonotype. The chain links TRBV5-6 to TRBJ2-7; a weak D match, TRBD1 (5 bases). This CDR3 contains 12 residues. Germline CDR1 reads SGHDT; CDR2 reads YYEEEE. The V and J ends lost 0 bases and 6 bases respectively, with 7 bases between them. The CDR3 protein is CASSLAGLEQYF. Here the CDR3 DNA reads TGTGCCAGCAGCTTGGCAGGGCTCGAGCAGTACTTC.

As concerns this clonotype: A much larger clonotype is one base distant, so this may be a read error. The chain recombines TRBV7-9 with TRBJ2-2; perhaps TRBD2 as D (6 bases). The CDR3 is 15 amino acids. Germline CDR1 is SEHNR and CDR2 is FQNEAQ (reference sequence). CDR3 region: CASSLGGENTRELFF. The CDR3 DNA follows: TGTGCCAGCAGCTTAGGCGGGGAGAACACCAGGGAGCTGTTTTTT.

This clonotype appeared many times. The chain employs TRBV4-2 and TRBJ2-1; 11 positions match TRBD2. V lost 1 base to trimming and J lost 6 bases; unmatched junction nucleotides: 5. The CDR3 contains 16 residues. Germline lookup yields CDR1 LGHNA and CDR2 YNFKEQ. CDR3 DNA sequence: TGTGCCAGCAGCCAAGCACTAGCGGGAGCAGGCAATGAGCAGTTCTTC. This translates into CASSQALAGAGNEQFF.

The sample holds many counts of this clonotype. V and J are TRBV24-1 and TRBJ2-1, with TRBD2 matching over 8 bases. CDR3 length: 14 residues. Trimming removed 1 base from V and 9 bases from J; junction bases left unmatched: 4. From germline, CDR1 is KGHDR and CDR2 SFDVKD. CDR3 in amino acids: CATSDLAGAGEQFF. The CDR3 DNA sequence: TGTGCCACCAGTGATTTAGCGGGAGCTGGTGAGCAGTTCTTC.